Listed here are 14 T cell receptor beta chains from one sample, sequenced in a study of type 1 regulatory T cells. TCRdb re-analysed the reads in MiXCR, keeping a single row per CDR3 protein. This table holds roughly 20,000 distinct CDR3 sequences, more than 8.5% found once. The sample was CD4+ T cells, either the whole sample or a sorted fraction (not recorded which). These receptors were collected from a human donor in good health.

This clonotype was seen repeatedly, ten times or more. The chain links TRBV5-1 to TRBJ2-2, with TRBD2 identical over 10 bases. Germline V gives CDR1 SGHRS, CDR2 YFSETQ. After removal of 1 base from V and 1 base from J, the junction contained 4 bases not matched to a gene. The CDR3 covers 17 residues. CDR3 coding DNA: TGCGCCAGCAGCTTGATTGGACTAGCGGTGAACACCGGGGAGCTGTTTTTT. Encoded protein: CASSLIGLAVNTGELFF.

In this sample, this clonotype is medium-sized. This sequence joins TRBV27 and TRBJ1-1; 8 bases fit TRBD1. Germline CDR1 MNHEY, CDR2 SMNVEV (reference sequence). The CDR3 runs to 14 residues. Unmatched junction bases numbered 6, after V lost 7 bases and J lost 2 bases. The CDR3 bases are TGTGCCAGCAAACTAGGACAGGGAAACACTGAAGCTTTCTTT. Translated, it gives CASKLGQGNTEAFF.

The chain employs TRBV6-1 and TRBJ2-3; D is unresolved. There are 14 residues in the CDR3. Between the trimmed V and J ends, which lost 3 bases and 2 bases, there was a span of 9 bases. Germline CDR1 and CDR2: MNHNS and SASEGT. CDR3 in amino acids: CASSDLGYTDTQYF. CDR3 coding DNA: TGTGCCAGCAGTGATCTGGGCTACACAGATACGCAGTATTTT.

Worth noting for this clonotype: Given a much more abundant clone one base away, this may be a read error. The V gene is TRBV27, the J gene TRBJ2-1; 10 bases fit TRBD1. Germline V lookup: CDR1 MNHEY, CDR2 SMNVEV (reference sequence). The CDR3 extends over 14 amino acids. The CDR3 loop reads CVSSPGQGFNGQFF. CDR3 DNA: TGTGTCAGCAGTCCGGGACAGGGGTTCAACGGGCAGTTCTTC.

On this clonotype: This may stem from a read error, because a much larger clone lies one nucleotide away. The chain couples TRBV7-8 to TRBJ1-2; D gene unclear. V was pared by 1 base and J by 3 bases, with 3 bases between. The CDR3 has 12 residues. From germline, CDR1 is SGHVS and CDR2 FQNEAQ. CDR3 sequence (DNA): TGTGCCAGCAGCTTAGGGGACTATGGCTACACCTTC. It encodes CASSLGDYGYTF.

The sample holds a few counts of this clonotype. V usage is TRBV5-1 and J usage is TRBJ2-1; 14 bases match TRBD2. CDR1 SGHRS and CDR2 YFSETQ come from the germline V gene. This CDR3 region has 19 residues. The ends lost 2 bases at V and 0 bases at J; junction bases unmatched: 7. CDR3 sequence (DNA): TGCGCCAGCAGCTTCCGGACTAGCGGGAGGTTCAGCTCCTACAATGAGCAGTTCTTC. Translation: CASSFRTSGRFSSYNEQFF. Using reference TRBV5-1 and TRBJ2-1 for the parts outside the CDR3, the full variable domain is KAGVTQTPRYLIKTRGQQVTLSCSPISGHRSVSWYQQTPGQGLQFLFEYFSETQRNKGNFPGRFSGRQFSNSRSEMNVSTLELGDSALYLCASSFRTSGRFSSYNEQFFGPGTRLTVL.

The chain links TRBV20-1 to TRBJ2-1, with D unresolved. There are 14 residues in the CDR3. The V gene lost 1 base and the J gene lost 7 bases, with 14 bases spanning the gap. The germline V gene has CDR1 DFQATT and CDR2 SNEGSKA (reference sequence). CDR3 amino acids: CSARVHSGRNEQFF. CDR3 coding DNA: TGCAGTGCTAGAGTACACTCGGGCAGGAATGAGCAGTTCTTC.

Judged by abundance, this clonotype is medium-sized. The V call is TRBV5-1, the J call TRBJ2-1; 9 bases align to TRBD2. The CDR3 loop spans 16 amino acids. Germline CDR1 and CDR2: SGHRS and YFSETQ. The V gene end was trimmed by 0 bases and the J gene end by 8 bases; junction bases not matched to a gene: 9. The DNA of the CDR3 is TGCGCCAGCAGCTTGGGGGGGAATAGCGGGAGCGATGAGCAGTTCTTC. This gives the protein CASSLGGNSGSDEQFF.

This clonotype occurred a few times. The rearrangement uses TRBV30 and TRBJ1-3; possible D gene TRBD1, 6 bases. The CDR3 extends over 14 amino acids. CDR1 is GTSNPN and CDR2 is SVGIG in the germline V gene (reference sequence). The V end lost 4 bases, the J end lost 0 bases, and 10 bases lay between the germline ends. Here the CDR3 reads CAWTTGSSGNTIYF. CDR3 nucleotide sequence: TGTGCCTGGACCACAGGGAGCTCTGGAAACACCATATATTTT.

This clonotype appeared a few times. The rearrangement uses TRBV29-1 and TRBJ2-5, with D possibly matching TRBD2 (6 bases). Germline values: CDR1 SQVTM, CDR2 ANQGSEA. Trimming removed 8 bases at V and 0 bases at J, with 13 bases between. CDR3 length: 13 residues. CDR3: CSFSGEYQETQYF. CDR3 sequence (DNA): TGCAGCTTTAGCGGAGAGTACCAAGAGACCCAGTACTTC.

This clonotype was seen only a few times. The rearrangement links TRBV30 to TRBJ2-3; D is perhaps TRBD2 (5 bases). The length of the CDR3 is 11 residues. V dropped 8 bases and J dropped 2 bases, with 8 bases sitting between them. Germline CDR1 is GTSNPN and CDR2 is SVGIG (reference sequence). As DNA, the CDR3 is TGTGCCGTCGGGGTCACAGATACGCAGTATTTT. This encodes CAVGVTDTQYF.

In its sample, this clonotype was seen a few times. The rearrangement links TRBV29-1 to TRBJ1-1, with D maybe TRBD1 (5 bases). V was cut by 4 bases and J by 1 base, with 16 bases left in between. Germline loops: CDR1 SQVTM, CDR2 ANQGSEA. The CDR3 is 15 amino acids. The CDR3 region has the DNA TGCAGCGTTGTGAATTTCGGGGGTAAGAACACTGAAGCTTTCTTT. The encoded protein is CSVVNFGGKNTEAFF. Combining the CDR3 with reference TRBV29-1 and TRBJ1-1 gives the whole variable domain SAVISQKPSRDICQRGTSLTIQCQVDSQVTMMFWYRQQPGQSLTLIATANQGSEATYESGFVIDKFPISRPNLTFSTLTVSNMSPEDSSIYLCSVVNFGGKNTEAFFGQGTRLTVV.

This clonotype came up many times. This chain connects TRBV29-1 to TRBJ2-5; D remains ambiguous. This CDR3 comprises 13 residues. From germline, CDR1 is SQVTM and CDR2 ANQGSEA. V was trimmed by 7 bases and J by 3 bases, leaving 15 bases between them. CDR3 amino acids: CSAVKLEKETQYF. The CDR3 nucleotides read TGCAGCGCTGTGAAACTTGAGAAAGAGACCCAGTACTTC. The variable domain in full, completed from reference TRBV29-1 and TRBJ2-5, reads SAVISQKPSRDICQRGTSLTIQCQVDSQVTMMFWYRQQPGQSLTLIATANQGSEATYESGFVIDKFPISRPNLTFSTLTVSNMSPEDSSIYLCSAVKLEKETQYFGPGTRLLVL.

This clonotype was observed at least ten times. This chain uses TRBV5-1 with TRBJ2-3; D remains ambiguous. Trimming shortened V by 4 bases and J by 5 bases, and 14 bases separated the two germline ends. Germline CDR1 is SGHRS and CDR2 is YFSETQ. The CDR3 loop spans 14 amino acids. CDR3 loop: CASSPADFGDTQYF. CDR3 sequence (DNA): TGCGCCAGCAGCCCGGCCGATTTCGGAGATACGCAGTATTTT.